These 7 T cell receptor beta chains were all obtained from the same sample, sequenced in a study of regulatory T cells in long-lasting Graves disease. Arm-PCR of CDR3 regions and iRepertoire HTBI primers were the basis on which TCR beta libraries were built. TCRdb reanalysed the multiplex PCR reads using MiXCR and keeps one entry per CDR3 protein. The sample has around 450,000 distinct CDR3 sequences; roughly 15% are singletons. Time point defined: newly diagnosed GD, antithyroid drugs for less than 3 months. Construction of the TCR library relied on RNA isolated from PBMCs. These data were likewise used in another study, on T cells in Graves' hyperthyroidism and ophthalmopathy.

The sequences come from peripheral blood mononuclear cells (PBMCs), collected at new diagnosis, from a patient treated with antithyroid drugs. These receptors came from a woman aged 40 to 50 with Graves disease.

This clonotype was picked up a small number of times. The gene calls are TRBV25-1 and TRBJ2-3; 14 bases line up with TRBD2. Unmatched junction bases numbered 4, after V lost 4 bases and J lost 1 base. CDR1 is MGHDK and CDR2 is SYGVNS in the germline V gene. This CDR3 comprises 17 residues. CDR3 region: CASSVLGLAGGTDTQYF. DNA for the CDR3: TGTGCCAGCAGTGTTTTGGGACTAGCGGGGGGCACAGATACGCAGTATTTT.

This clonotype was counted ten times or more. The chain is built from TRBV28 and TRBJ1-2, with D perhaps TRBD1 (6 bases). Trimming stripped 4 bases from V and 5 bases from J, with 26 bases between. Germline CDR1 is MDHEN and CDR2 is SYDVKM. The CDR3 has 18 residues. The CDR3 spells CASSYPSSRGGWSYGYTF. CDR3 DNA: TGTGCCAGCAGTTACCCCTCGTCTCGAGGGGGGTGGTCGTATGGCTACACCTTC.

This clonotype showed up many times. The J gene is TRBJ1-3, the V gene TRBV7-2, with TRBD1 identical over 7 bases. The CDR3 runs 17 residues. Germline V lookup: CDR1 SGHTA, CDR2 FQGNSA. J gave up 2 bases and V 0 bases, and 7 bases lay outside the gene matches. The chain's CDR3 is CASSLASRQGAGNTIYF. In DNA form, the CDR3 reads TGTGCCAGCAGCTTAGCTTCACGACAGGGAGCTGGAAACACCATATATTTT.

This clonotype has at least ten counts. The rearrangement joins TRBV27 to TRBJ2-3, with 10 bases matching TRBD1. Germline V lookup: CDR1 MNHEY, CDR2 SMNVEV (reference sequence). The J segment lost 2 bases and the V segment lost 5 bases, leaving 10 bases of the junction unmatched. The CDR3 contains 17 residues. The chain's CDR3 is CASSRSGTGVPTDTQYF. The CDR3 coding sequence is TGTGCCAGCAGTCGATCCGGGACAGGGGTCCCCACAGATACGCAGTATTTT.

The chain combines TRBV19 with TRBJ2-1; 9 nucleotides align to TRBD2. The CDR3 runs 13 residues. Trimming at V came to 8 bases and at J to 8 bases, leaving 7 bases not matched to a gene. CDR1 is LNHDA and CDR2 is SQIVND in the germline V gene (reference sequence). The CDR3 region has the DNA TGTGCCAGTTCAGCTAGCGGGACCTATGAGCAGTTCTTC. This sequence encodes CASSASGTYEQFF.

The chain links TRBV19 to TRBJ2-3; the D is unclear. Germline CDR1 and CDR2: LNHDA and SQIVND (reference sequence). The V and J ends lost 7 bases and 1 base respectively, with 6 bases between them. The CDR3 consists of 12 residues. The CDR3 nucleotides are TGTGCCAGTAACCTCGGCACAGATACGCAGTATTTT. It translates to CASNLGTDTQYF.

Turning to this clonotype: A much larger clone is a single base away; this may be a read error. This chain uses TRBV3-1 with TRBJ2-7, with 8 positions matching TRBD2. Germline-derived CDR1 and CDR2 are LGHDT and YNNKEL (reference sequence). This CDR3 spans 15 amino acids. V lost 7 bases, J lost 1 base, and 9 bases stayed unmatched. The CDR3 DNA sequence: TGTGCCAGCATCCTCGGGATAGCGGGGTCCTACGAGCAGTACTTC. Protein: CASILGIAGSYEQYF.